These T cell receptor beta chains were read from a single sample in a study of shared T cell receptors in the human thymus. TCRdb's table, derived via immunoSEQ multiplex PCR, lists solely in-frame clones and lacks some. The profile shows some 700,000 clones, approximately 85% of them singletons. Another study also made use of these data, one on human thymus T cells.

The sequenced sample consisted of thymocytes. These receptors originate from a girl under three years old with a congenital heart defect. The CDR3 runs from the conserved cysteine through the conserved F or W. Each record gives: D gene, J gene, V gene, clone size, CDR3 DNA, CDR3 protein. A D gene is named only where the DNA matches it firmly. Expanded clones get a size class; other rows say once, few or many, or leave the size out.

TRBD1 TRBJ2-7 TRBV18 NA TGTGCCAGCTCACCGAATCGGGACAGCGTACCAAGGGGGTCCTACGAGCAGTACTTC CASSPNRDSVPRGSYEQYF
TRBD1 TRBJ1-5 TRBV28 NA TGTGCCAGCAGGTGGGACAGGGGGCTCAATCAGCCCCAGCATTTT CASRWDRGLNQPQHF
TRBD1 TRBJ2-3 TRBV5-1 NA TGCGCCAGCAGCCCTCGGGACAGGGCCTTTGGCACAGATACGCAGTATTTT CASSPRDRAFGTDTQYF
TRBD1 TRBJ1-6 TRBV4-3 NA TGCGCCAGCAGCCAGCTGGACAGGTTTAATTCACCCCTCCACTTT CASSQLDRFNSPLHF
NA TRBJ1-2 TRBV5-6 NA TGTGCCAGCAGTGTGGGCAGCACTAACTATGGCTACACCTTC CASSVGSTNYGYTF
NA TRBJ2-2 TRBV5-6 NA TGTGCCAGCAGCTTCCCGGGGAAGGGCACCGGGGAGCTGTTTTTT CASSFPGKGTGELFF
TRBD1 TRBJ1-3 TRBV5-1 NA TGCGCCAGCAGCTTGGGGACAGGGTACGGAAACACCATATATTTT CASSLGTGYGNTIYF
NA TRBJ2-5 TRBV6-4 NA TGTGCCAGCGGATGGGGCGGCGGACACCGCCAAGAGACCCAGTACTTC CASGWGGGHRQETQYF
NA TRBJ1-1 TRBV7-9 few TGTGCCAGCAGCTTACAGGGGAACACTGAAGCTTTCTTT CASSLQGNTEAFF
NA TRBJ1-2 TRBV5-6 NA TGTGCCAGCAGCCCATACCCCAGTTCCGGGAACTATGGCTACACCTTC CASSPYPSSGNYGYTF
NA TRBJ2-5 TRBV5-1 once TGCGCCAGCAGCTTGGGACAGCTGTACCAAGAGACCCAGTACTTC CASSLGQLYQETQYF
NA TRBJ2-1 TRBV19 NA TGTGCCAGCCTAGAAAATGAGCAGTTCTTC CASLENEQFF
TRBD1 TRBJ1-2 TRBV7-9 NA TGTGCCAGCAGCTTAGATCCGGACAGGGAGAGGTATGGCTACACCTTC CASSLDPDRERYGYTF
NA TRBJ2-2 TRBV5-1 NA TGCGCCAGCAGCTTCCCACTCGGGGAGCTGTTTTTT CASSFPLGELFF
NA TRBJ2-1 TRBV7-2 NA TGTGCCAGCAGCCACAGCCCCCGGGGGTACAATGAGCAGTTCTTC CASSHSPRGYNEQFF
NA TRBJ2-3 TRBV4-3 NA TGCGCCAGCAGCGGCCGCCGCCGGGACACCGGGGCGAGCACAGATACGCAGTATTTT CASSGRRRDTGASTDTQYF
TRBD1 TRBJ1-4 TRBV7-2 NA TGTGCCAGCAGCCAACCCGGGACAGGAGGAAAACTGTTTTTT CASSQPGTGGKLFF
TRBD1 TRBJ2-7 TRBV18 NA TGTGCCAGCTCATCCGGGACAGGGGGCCGGAGTACCTACGAGCAGTACTTC CASSSGTGGRSTYEQYF
NA TRBJ1-1 TRBV7-2 NA TGTGCCAGCAGCTTAGTCGCGCTCCCGAACACTGAAGCTTTCTTT CASSLVALPNTEAFF
NA TRBJ2-3 TRBV1 NA TGCACCAGCAGCCAAGATAGGAGCGGGGGCACAGATACGCAGTATTTT CTSSQDRSGGTDTQYF
NA TRBJ2-1 TRBV6-5 NA TGTGCCAGCAGTACCCCGGACAATGAGCAGTTCTTC CASSTPDNEQFF
NA TRBJ1-5 TRBV7-6 NA TGTGCCAGCAGCCCCCAGGGACAGCCCCAGCATTTT CASSPQGQPQHF
NA TRBJ1-1 TRBV15 NA TGTGCCACCAGCAGAGTCCACAGAACAGATAACTTCGACACTGAAGCTTTCTTT CATSRVHRTDNFDTEAFF
TRBD1 TRBJ1-6 TRBV27 once TGTGCCAGCAGTACGGGACGCGGGACAGGGAATAATTCACCCCTCCACTTT CASSTGRGTGNNSPLHF
NA TRBJ1-1 TRBV5-1 NA TGCGCCAGCAGCTTCAGCGAGGGCAGTGGGCATGTGGGTACTGAAGCTTTCTTT CASSFSEGSGHVGTEAFF
TRBD1 TRBJ1-2 TRBV6-1 few TGTGCCAGCTTACGGGACAGGAATTCATATGGCTACACCTTC CASLRDRNSYGYTF
NA TRBJ2-1 TRBV6-1 NA TGTGCCAGCTGGCCCCAGGGCCTCTCCTACAATGAGCAGTTCTTC CASWPQGLSYNEQFF
NA TRBJ1-1 TRBV18 NA TGTGCCAGCTCACCGGTACACCCGAACACTGAAGCTTTCTTT CASSPVHPNTEAFF
NA TRBJ2-5 TRBV4-1 NA TGCGCCAGCAGCCATAAAGGGGGGACCCAGTACTTC CASSHKGGTQYF
TRBD1 TRBJ1-2 TRBV18 NA TGTGCCAGCTCACGGGACAGGGGGCAGGACTACTATGGCTACACCTTC CASSRDRGQDYYGYTF
NA TRBJ1-1 TRBV12-5 NA TGTGCTAGTGGTTTGAGGGGGGGGACAGCTTTCTTT CASGLRGGTAFF
NA TRBJ1-1 TRBV7-4 NA TGTGCCAGCAGCTTAGTCCCGGGAGCTTTCTTT CASSLVPGAFF
NA TRBJ1-4 TRBV9 NA TGTGCCAGCAGCGACCCCAGAGCCCCTAGTGAAAAACTGTTTTTT CASSDPRAPSEKLFF
TRBD2 TRBJ2-5 TRBV6-1 NA TGTGCCAGCAGTGAAGGTCTAGCGGGCCAAGAGACCCAGTACTTC CASSEGLAGQETQYF
NA TRBJ1-2 TRBV7-2 NA TGTGCCAGCAGCTTAGTAGGTCCAGGGCACCCTGATTTTAACTATGGCTACACCTTC CASSLVGPGHPDFNYGYTF
TRBD1 TRBJ2-1 TRBV5-1 NA TGCGCCAGCAGCCTGAGACAGGGAACCTACAATGAGCAGTTCTTC CASSLRQGTYNEQFF
NA TRBJ2-7 TRBV29-1 few TGCAGCGTTGGGCAAAATCAATCCTACGAGCAGTACTTC CSVGQNQSYEQYF
NA TRBJ1-1 TRBV18 NA TGTGCCAGCTCACCAAGCCCTGACAGTCTCACTGAAGCTTTCTTT CASSPSPDSLTEAFF
NA TRBJ1-6 TRBV2 NA TGTGCCAGCAGTGAGGTAACAGGCAGCTCCTATAATTCACCCCTCCACTTT CASSEVTGSSYNSPLHF
TRBD1 TRBJ2-7 TRBV6-5 NA TGTGCCAGCAGTTACCCAGGACAGGGGAACGAGCAGTACTTC CASSYPGQGNEQYF
TRBD1 TRBJ1-2 TRBV18 once TGTGCCAGCTCATCCGGACAGGAAAACTATGGCTACACCTTC CASSSGQENYGYTF
NA TRBJ2-5 TRBV10-3 NA TGTGCCATCAGTCGCGACAACAAAGAGACCCAGTACTTC CAISRDNKETQYF
TRBD2 TRBJ2-1 TRBV11-2 once TGTGCCAGCAGCTCCCAACCGACTAGCGGGGGGCATGAGCAGTTCTTC CASSSQPTSGGHEQFF
TRBD1 TRBJ1-1 TRBV7-9 NA TGTGCCAGCAGCTACCGGGACAGCTTGAACACTGAAGCTTTCTTT CASSYRDSLNTEAFF
NA TRBJ1-5 TRBV19 NA TGTGCCAGTAGTATCCCCCAGGGGAAGGATCAGCCCCAGCATTTT CASSIPQGKDQPQHF
NA TRBJ1-1 TRBV10-3 once TGTGCCACCGGGGGGGACACTGAAGCTTTCTTT CATGGDTEAFF
NA TRBJ2-7 TRBV5-6 NA TGTGCCAGCAGCTACCACAGGGGGGGGGCCTACGAGCAGTACTTC CASSYHRGGAYEQYF
TRBD1 TRBJ2-7 TRBV7-9 NA TGTGCCAGCAGCCTAACACGGAGAAGCTCGGGACAGGGGTGCGAGCAGTACTTC CASSLTRRSSGQGCEQYF
NA TRBJ2-1 TRBV27 NA TGTGCCAGCAGTTTATATATCGGGTCCGATGAGCAGTTCTTC CASSLYIGSDEQFF
NA TRBJ2-1 TRBV5-1 once TGCGCCAGCAGCTTGGGACTAGAGGAGGATGAGCAGTTCTTC CASSLGLEEDEQFF
NA TRBJ2-2 TRBV5-4 NA TGTGCCAGCAGCTTGTTCCCCGGGGTTCCCGGCGGGGAGCTGTTTTTT CASSLFPGVPGGELFF
TRBD1 TRBJ1-6 TRBV11-2 NA TGTGCCAGCAGCTTAGATTGGGACAGGGGGAATTCACCCCTCCACTTT CASSLDWDRGNSPLHF
NA TRBJ1-2 TRBV4-1 NA TGCGCCAGACCGAGGAGGGGTCGTGGCTACACCTTC CARPRRGRGYTF
TRBD1 TRBJ1-1 TRBV4-1 few TGCGCCAGCAGCTGCCCCGGGACAGGGGGCGCGGAAGCTTTCTTT CASSCPGTGGAEAFF
NA TRBJ2-3 TRBV29-1 NA TGCAGCGGACAGGGGGAAACTAGCGGGGTGAATACGCAGTATTTT CSGQGETSGVNTQYF
TRBD1 TRBJ1-3 TRBV28 NA TGTGCCAGCAGTTACGACAGGGGGGTGGGTGGAAACACCATATATTTT CASSYDRGVGGNTIYF
NA TRBJ2-7 TRBV27 NA TGTGCCAGCAGTTTAAGTCGGGGAAATGAGCAGTACTTC CASSLSRGNEQYF
NA TRBJ1-2 TRBV30 NA TGTGCCTGGAGTGTAACGGGGGGCGGCTTCCATGGCTACACCTTC CAWSVTGGGFHGYTF